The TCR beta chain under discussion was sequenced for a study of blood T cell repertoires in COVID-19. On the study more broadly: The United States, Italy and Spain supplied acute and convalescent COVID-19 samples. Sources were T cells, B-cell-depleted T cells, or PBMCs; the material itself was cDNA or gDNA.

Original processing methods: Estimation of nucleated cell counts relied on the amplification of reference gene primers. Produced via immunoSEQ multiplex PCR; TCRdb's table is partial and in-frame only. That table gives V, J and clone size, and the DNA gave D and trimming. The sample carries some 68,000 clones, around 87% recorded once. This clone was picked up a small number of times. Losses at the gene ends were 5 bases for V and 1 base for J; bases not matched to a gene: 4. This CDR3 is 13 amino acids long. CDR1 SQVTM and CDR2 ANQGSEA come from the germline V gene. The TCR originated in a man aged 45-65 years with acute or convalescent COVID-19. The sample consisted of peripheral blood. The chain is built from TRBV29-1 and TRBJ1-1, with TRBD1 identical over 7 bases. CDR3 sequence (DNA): TGCAGCGTTAGTTCAGGGGGGAACACTGAAGCTTTCTTT. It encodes CSVSSGGNTEAFF.